This entry lists 26 T cell receptor beta chains sequenced from one sample in a study of T cells in Graves' hyperthyroidism and ophthalmopathy. RNA transcripts provided the source from which TCR beta CDR3 regions were amplified. HTBI primers were employed in a first-round RT-PCR of the TCR CDR3. TCRdb re-analysed the multiplex PCR reads in MiXCR, keeping a single row per CDR3 protein. The profile shows approximately 530,000 distinct CDR3 sequences, about 20% of them singletons. Sequencing used blood. The receptors derive from a man aged 40-55 years with Graves' ophthalmopathy.

This clonotype was seen a handful of times. This chain uses TRBV15 with TRBJ1-1, with D perhaps TRBD1 (5 bases). CDR1 and CDR2 (germline): LNHNV, YYDKDF (reference sequence). V shed 0 bases and J shed 2 bases, with 7 bases lying between them. CDR3 length: 14 residues. The CDR3 is CATSRDGANTEAFF. Here the CDR3 DNA reads TGTGCCACCAGCAGAGACGGGGCTAACACTGAAGCTTTCTTT.

On this clonotype: This could be a read error, since a much larger clone is one nucleotide away. The rearrangement joins TRBV3-2 to TRBJ1-1; TRBD1 is the table's D call, not checked against the DNA. TRBV3-2 is a pseudogene locus. CDR3 length equals 14 residues. The CDR3 loop is CASWGWGRNTEAFF. The DNA of the CDR3 is TGTGCCAGCTGGGGCTGGGGACGAAACACTGAAGCTTTCTTT.

A few counts support this clonotype. The V gene is TRBV24-1, the J gene TRBJ1-2; D is perhaps TRBD1 (5 bases). Germline V gene data show CDR1 as KGHDR and CDR2 as SFDVKD. Trimming removed 3 bases at V and 5 bases at J, with 12 bases between. This CDR3 has 14 residues. For the CDR3, the DNA is TGTGCCACCAGTGATCATCGGGACCTTTATGGCTACACCTTC. Amino acids: CATSDHRDLYGYTF.

Only a few counts were recorded for this clonotype. An end of the junction does not agree with germline; a read error may underlie this. The chain uses TRBV20-1 and TRBJ1-2, with 10 bases fitting TRBD1. CDR3 length: 11 residues. Germline V gives CDR1 DFQATT, CDR2 SNEGSKA (reference sequence). For the CDR3, the DNA is TGCGGTGCCGGGACAGGGGTCGGCTACACCTTC. It yields the protein CGAGTGVGYTF.

This clonotype was counted only a few times. This chain uses TRBV29-1 with TRBJ2-2; D remains unclear. CDR1 is SQVTM and CDR2 is ANQGSEA in the germline V gene. The ends were cut back, 7 bases at V and 3 bases at J, with 6 bases in the middle. This CDR3 contains 11 residues. CDR3 amino acids: CSGSDTGELFF. DNA of the CDR3: TGCAGCGGGTCCGACACCGGGGAGCTGTTTTTT.

Many counts were recorded for this clonotype. The chain joins TRBV7-2 to TRBJ1-1; no clear D. Per the germline V gene, CDR1 is SGHTA and CDR2 is FQGNSA. The CDR3 has 13 residues. The germline V and J ends were trimmed by 1 base and 6 bases, with 9 bases remaining between them. The CDR3 loop reads CASSLEIISEAFF. The CDR3 nucleotides are TGTGCCAGCAGCTTAGAGATAATTTCTGAAGCTTTCTTT.

The chain joins TRBV6-5 to TRBJ2-3; 8 bases align to TRBD1. Germline V gene lookup returns CDR1 MNHEY and CDR2 SVGAGI. The CDR3 is 17 amino acids. J was trimmed by 2 bases and V by 4 bases; bases with no gene match: 11. The chain's CDR3 is CASSSLGQGTPTDTQYF. CDR3 DNA sequence: TGTGCCAGCAGTTCACTCGGACAGGGCACCCCCACAGATACGCAGTATTTT.

In its sample, this clonotype was seen many times. The chain is built from TRBV28 and TRBJ2-7; 7 positions agree with TRBD2. CDR3 size: 15 residues. The germline CDR1 and CDR2 sequences are MDHEN and SYDVKM. The V segment lost 6 bases and the J segment 4 bases; nucleotides outside the gene matches: 12. CDR3 sequence (DNA): TGTGCCAGCAGCCGTGTTGGGGGGGGGAGTTACGAGCAGTACTTC. This encodes CASSRVGGGSYEQYF.

This clonotype was observed a few times. The V and J genes are TRBV12-3 or TRBV12-4 and TRBJ1-5, with D uncertain. The CDR3 contains 17 residues. Trimming left V 5 bases short and J 1 base short, with 18 bases between. The CDR3 loop is CASSPRGIGYSNQPQHF. CDR3 nucleotides: TGTGCCAGCAGTCCCCGGGGAATAGGGTACAGCAATCAGCCCCAGCATTTT.

The chain employs TRBV4-2 and TRBJ2-3, with a possible D match to TRBD2 (7 bases). This CDR3 comprises 16 residues. Trimming stripped 2 bases from V and 1 base from J, with 13 bases between. The germline CDR1 and CDR2 sequences are LGHNA and YNFKEQ. The CDR3 DNA sequence: TGTGCCAGCAGCCAAAACCGCGGGGGCGGCACAGATACGCAGTATTTT. Translating gives CASSQNRGGGTDTQYF.

V gene TRBV5-1 combines with J gene TRBJ1-2, with D possibly matching TRBD1 (6 bases). This CDR3 comprises 15 residues. The germline CDR1 and CDR2 sequences are SGHRS and YFSETQ. Trimming took off 0 bases at V and 7 bases at J, with 16 bases between the two ends. The CDR3 bases are TGCGCCAGCAGCTTGGAACAGGGAGGTATTTTTGGCTACACCTTC. It specifies CASSLEQGGIFGYTF. Supplemented by reference TRBV5-1 and TRBJ1-2, the full variable domain reads KAGVTQTPRYLIKTRGQQVTLSCSPISGHRSVSWYQQTPGQGLQFLFEYFSETQRNKGNFPGRFSGRQFSNSRSEMNVSTLELGDSALYLCASSLEQGGIFGYTFGSGTRLTVV.

This clonotype was found many times. The chain couples TRBV11-2 to TRBJ2-7; 12 positions match TRBD2. The CDR3 extends over 16 amino acids. CDR1 and CDR2 from the germline V gene are SGHAT and FQNNGV. V was clipped by 5 bases and J by 7 bases; unmatched bases: 12. The CDR3 DNA reads as TGTGCCAGCAGCCCCAGGACTAGCGGGATACAGGGTGAGCAGTACTTC. This gives the protein CASSPRTSGIQGEQYF. Variable domain in full (rest from reference TRBV11-2 and TRBJ2-7): EAGVAQSPRYKIIEKRQSVAFWCNPISGHATLYWYQQILGQGPKLLIQFQNNGVVDDSQLPKDRFSAERLKGVDSTLKIQPAKLEDSAVYLCASSPRTSGIQGEQYFGPGTRLTVT.

In this sample, this clonotype turned up a few times. CDR3 nucleotide sequence: TGTGCCAGCAGTCCTTTAGCGGGAGCGGGATACAATGAGCAGTTCTTC. It codes for CASSPLAGAGYNEQFF. The rearrangement links TRBV12-3 or TRBV12-4 to TRBJ2-1; 9 bases line up with TRBD2. The CDR3 sequence is 16 residues long. After removal of 5 bases from V and 4 bases from J, the junction contained 9 bases not matched to a gene.

There are many counts of this clonotype. The chain uses TRBV5-5 and TRBJ2-5, with D uncertain. Trimming took 2 bases from V and 4 from J, leaving 9 bases between them. This CDR3 is built from 13 residues. Germline CDR1 SGHKS, CDR2 YYEKEE (reference sequence). The CDR3 reads CASSFRIGETQYF. The CDR3 region has the DNA TGTGCCAGCAGCTTCCGGATCGGAGAGACCCAGTACTTC.

The rearrangement joins TRBV24-1 to TRBJ2-1; D might be TRBD2 (6 bases). V was cut by 5 bases and J by 10 bases, with 20 bases left in between. CDR3 length: 15 residues. Germline lookup yields CDR1 KGHDR and CDR2 SFDVKD. This chain's CDR3 is CATSANRLSAGEQFF. CDR3 nucleotides: TGTGCCACCAGTGCTAATAGACTTAGTGCGGGAGAGCAGTTCTTC.

This clonotype has only a few counts. The J gene is TRBJ2-7, the V gene TRBV20-1; 10 bases line up with TRBD1. CDR1 is DFQATT, CDR2 SNEGSKA, per germline (reference sequence). This CDR3 has 13 amino acids. J lost 4 bases, V lost 4 bases, and 4 bases had no gene match. CDR3 coding DNA: TGCAGTGCTAAAGGACAGGGGGGATACGAGCAGTACTTC. This translates into CSAKGQGGYEQYF.

This clonotype was seen repeatedly, ten times or more. The V and J genes are TRBV3-1 and TRBJ2-7, with D unresolved. Trimming took 1 base from V and 2 from J, leaving 9 bases between them. Germline V gene sequence: CDR1 LGHDT, CDR2 YNNKEL (reference sequence). This CDR3 region has 14 residues. CDR3 nucleotides: TGTGCCAGCAGCCAAGTGAACGGTCCCTACGAGCAGTACTTC. Its protein is CASSQVNGPYEQYF.

This sequence joins TRBV10-3 and TRBJ2-5, with 9 bases fitting TRBD1. CDR3 length: 14 amino acids. Trimming cost V 6 bases and J 1 base; bases outside gene matches: 3. Germline loops: CDR1 ENHRY, CDR2 SYGVKD. The DNA for the CDR3 is TGTGCCATCAGAGGGACAGGGTCCCAAGAGACCCAGTACTTC. Encoded protein: CAIRGTGSQETQYF.

This CDR3 is CASSLRQGAGDTQYF. CDR3 coding DNA: TGTGCCAGCAGCTTGAGACAGGGGGCGGGAGATACGCAGTATTTT. This sequence joins TRBV11-2 and TRBJ2-3; 10 bases match TRBD1. Germline V gene sequence: CDR1 SGHAT, CDR2 FQNNGV. This CDR3 contains 15 residues. Germline trimming cut 3 bases from V and 5 bases from J; bases unmatched to any gene: 5. The full variable domain, in which reference TRBV11-2 and TRBJ2-3 provide the parts outside the CDR3, is EAGVAQSPRYKIIEKRQSVAFWCNPISGHATLYWYQQILGQGPKLLIQFQNNGVVDDSQLPKDRFSAERLKGVDSTLKIQPAKLEDSAVYLCASSLRQGAGDTQYFGPGTRLTVL.

The rearrangement uses TRBV7-8 and TRBJ2-1, with 12 positions matching TRBD1. V shed 9 bases and J 8 bases; nucleotides not matched to a gene: 17. The CDR3 loop spans 17 amino acids. Germline CDR1 and CDR2: SGHVS and FQNEAQ. The CDR3 region has the DNA TGTGCCAGTACTCAAACCTGGAGGGACAGGGGGCGCGATGAGCAGTTCTTC. It encodes CASTQTWRDRGRDEQFF.

DNA for the CDR3: TGTGCCAGCAGCGTTCGACAGGGACCCTCTGGAAACACCATATATTTT. Protein sequence: CASSVRQGPSGNTIYF. The genes are TRBV7-8 and TRBJ1-3, with TRBD1 matching 7 bases. Germline CDR1 SGHVS, CDR2 FQNEAQ. The junction had 7 bases not matched to a gene; V was cut back by 5 bases and J by 0 bases. CDR3 length equals 16 residues. Full variable domain (rest looked up from reference TRBV7-8 and TRBJ1-3): GAGVSQSPRYKVAKRGQDVALRCDPISGHVSLFWYQQALGQGPEFLTYFQNEAQLDKSGLPSDRFFAERPEGSVSTLKIQRTQQEDSAVYLCASSVRQGPSGNTIYFGEGSWLTVV.

The DNA for the CDR3 is TGTGCCACCAGTGGGGGGGAGAAGACCCAGTACTTC. This gives the protein CATSGGEKTQYF. The V gene is TRBV24-1, the J gene TRBJ2-5, with a weak D call TRBD2 (6 bases). The V and J ends lost 5 bases and 6 bases respectively, with 9 bases between them. Looked up from germline, CDR1 is KGHDR and CDR2 is SFDVKD. This CDR3 contains 12 residues.

This chain uses TRBV5-8 with TRBJ2-3, with 12 bases lining up with TRBD2. This CDR3 has 18 amino acids. CDR1 and CDR2 from the germline V gene are SGHTS and YDEGEE. After removal of 5 bases from V and 0 bases from J, the junction contained 10 bases not matched to a gene. CDR3 sequence (DNA): TGTGCCAGCAGTTTGACTAGCGGGAGACCATCTAGCACAGATACGCAGTATTTT. Translating gives CASSLTSGRPSSTDTQYF.

The J gene is TRBJ2-3, the V gene TRBV27, with a possible D match to TRBD2 (5 bases). Trimming left V 3 bases short and J 1 base short, with 11 bases between. In germline, CDR1 is MNHEY, CDR2 SMNVEV (reference sequence). This CDR3 contains 15 residues. CDR3 DNA sequence: TGTGCCAGCAGTTTGGTGGGAGACGGCACAGATACGCAGTATTTT. Protein product: CASSLVGDGTDTQYF.

V is TRBV19 and J is TRBJ2-2; 10 bases line up with TRBD2. The CDR3 extends over 16 amino acids. CDR1 and CDR2 from the germline V gene are LNHDA and SQIVND (reference sequence). Trimming took 4 bases from V and 10 from J; bases not matched to a gene: 12. The CDR3 reads CASSNLAGASPPELFF. The CDR3, as DNA: TGTGCCAGTAGTAACCTAGCGGGAGCCTCCCCCCCGGAGCTGTTTTTT.

Notes on this clonotype: An end of the junction does not agree with germline; a read error may underlie this. This chain joins TRBV7-7 and TRBJ2-2; 11 bases line up with TRBD2. Germline CDR1 reads SSHAT; CDR2 reads FNYEAQ (reference sequence). The CDR3 length is 16 residues. CDR3 loop: CASSSNLAGGSGELFF. The CDR3, as DNA: TGTGCTAGCAGCTCCAACCTAGCGGGGGGTTCCGGGGAGCTGTTTTTT. The whole variable domain, filled in from reference TRBV7-7 and TRBJ2-2, reads GAGVSQSPRYKVTKRGQDVTLRCDPISSHATLYWYQQALGQGPEFLTYFNYEAQPDKSGLPSDRFSAERPEGSISTLTIQRTEQRDSAMYRCASSSNLAGGSGELFFGEGSRLTVL.